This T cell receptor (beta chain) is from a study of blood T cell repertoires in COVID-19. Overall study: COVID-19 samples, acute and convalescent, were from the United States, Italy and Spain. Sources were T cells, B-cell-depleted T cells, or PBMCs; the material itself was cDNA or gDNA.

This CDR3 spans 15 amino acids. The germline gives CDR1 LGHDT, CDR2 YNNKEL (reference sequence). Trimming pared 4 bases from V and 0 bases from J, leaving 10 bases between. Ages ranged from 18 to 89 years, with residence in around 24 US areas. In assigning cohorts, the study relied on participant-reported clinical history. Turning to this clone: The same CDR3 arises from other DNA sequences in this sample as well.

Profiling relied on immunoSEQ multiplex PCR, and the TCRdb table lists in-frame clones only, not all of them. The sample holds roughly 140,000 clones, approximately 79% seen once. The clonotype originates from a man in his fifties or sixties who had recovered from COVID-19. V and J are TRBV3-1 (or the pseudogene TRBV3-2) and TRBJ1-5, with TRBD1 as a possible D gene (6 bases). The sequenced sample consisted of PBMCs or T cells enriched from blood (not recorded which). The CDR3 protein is CASSPTGNSNQPQHF. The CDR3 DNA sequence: TGTGCCAGCAGCCCGACAGGCAATAGCAATCAGCCCCAGCATTTT.